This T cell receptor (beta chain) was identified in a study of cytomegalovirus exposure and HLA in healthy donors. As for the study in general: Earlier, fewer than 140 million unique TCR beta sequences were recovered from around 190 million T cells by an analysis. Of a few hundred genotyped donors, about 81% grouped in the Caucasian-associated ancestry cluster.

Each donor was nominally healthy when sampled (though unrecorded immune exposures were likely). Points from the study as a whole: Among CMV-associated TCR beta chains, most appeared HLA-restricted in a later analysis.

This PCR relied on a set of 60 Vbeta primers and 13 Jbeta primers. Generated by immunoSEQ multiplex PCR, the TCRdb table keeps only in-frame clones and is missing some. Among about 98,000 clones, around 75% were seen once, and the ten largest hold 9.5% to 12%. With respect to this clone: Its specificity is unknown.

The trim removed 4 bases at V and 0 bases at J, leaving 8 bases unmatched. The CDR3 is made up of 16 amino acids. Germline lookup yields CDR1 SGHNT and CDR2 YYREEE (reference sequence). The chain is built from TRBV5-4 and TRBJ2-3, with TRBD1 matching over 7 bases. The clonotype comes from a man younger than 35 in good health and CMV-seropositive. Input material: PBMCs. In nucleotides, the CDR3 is TGTGCCAGCAGCAGTGGACAGGTCGGGAGCACAGATACGCAGTATTTT. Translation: CASSSGQVGSTDTQYF.